This TCR beta chain was found in a study of blood T cells in healthy people across ages. Overall study: Through template switching, about one barcoded beta molecule was captured per two T cells, as measured in model experiments.

Next came a second PCR, run for about 7 to 12 cycles, which used a sample-barcoded 5' primer along with a J-beta primer mix. Each cDNA molecule, via a template-switch adaptor with 12 random nucleotides, was tagged. A minimum of 3 million CDR3-containing paired-end reads was obtained for each sample. TCRdb fed the 5' RACE reads into MiXCR, producing one record per CDR3 protein. Of just over 800,000 distinct CDR3 sequences listed, less than 80% were seen once; the top ten hold 25% to 35%. With 4 bases removed from V and 1 base from J, the gap between germline ends came to 11 bases. The CDR3 loop spans 14 amino acids. The germline V gene encodes CDR1 SGHRS and CDR2 YFSETQ.

This receptor was obtained from a man aged 25 to 45 in good health. The chain is built from TRBV5-1 and TRBJ1-2; maybe TRBD1 (5 bases). The sample consisted of blood. The CDR3 DNA reads as TGCGCCAGCAGCCCGGGACGGAGTAACTATGGCTACACCTTC. Amino acid sequence: CASSPGRSNYGYTF.